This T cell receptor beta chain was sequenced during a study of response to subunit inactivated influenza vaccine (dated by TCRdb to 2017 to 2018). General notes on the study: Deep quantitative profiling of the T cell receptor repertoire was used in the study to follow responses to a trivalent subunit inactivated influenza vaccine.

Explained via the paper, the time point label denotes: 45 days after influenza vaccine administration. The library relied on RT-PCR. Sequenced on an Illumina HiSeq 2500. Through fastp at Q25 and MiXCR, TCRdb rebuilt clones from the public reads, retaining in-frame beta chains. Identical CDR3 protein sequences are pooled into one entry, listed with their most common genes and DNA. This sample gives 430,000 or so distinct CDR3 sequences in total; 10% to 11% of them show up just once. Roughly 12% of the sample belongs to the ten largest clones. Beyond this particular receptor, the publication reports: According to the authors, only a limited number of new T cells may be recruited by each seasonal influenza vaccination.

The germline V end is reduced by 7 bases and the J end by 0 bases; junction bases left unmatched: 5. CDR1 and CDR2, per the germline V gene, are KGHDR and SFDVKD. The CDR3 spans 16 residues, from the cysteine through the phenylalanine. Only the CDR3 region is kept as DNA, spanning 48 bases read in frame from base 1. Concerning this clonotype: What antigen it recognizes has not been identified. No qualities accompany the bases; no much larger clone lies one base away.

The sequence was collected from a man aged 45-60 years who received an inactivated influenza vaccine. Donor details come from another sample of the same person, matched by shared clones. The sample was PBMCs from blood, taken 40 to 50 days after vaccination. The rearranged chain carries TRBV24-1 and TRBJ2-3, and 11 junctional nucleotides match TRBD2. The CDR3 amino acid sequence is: CATSGGTSGSTDTQYF. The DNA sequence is TGTGCCACCAGCGGTGGGACTAGCGGAAGCACAGATACGCAGTATTTT.